Included here is one T cell receptor (beta chain) sequence, with context. Its antigen remains unidentified. The sample holds no much larger clone one base away, and base qualities are not on file. The CDR3 numbers 14 residues from cysteine through phenylalanine. CDR3 DNA only is kept here, 42 bases in frame from base 1. The trim is 0 bases for V and 10 bases for J, with a gap of 13 bases between the germline ends. The germline V gene (reference sequence) supplies CDR1 SEHNR and CDR2 FQNEAQ. To prepare the library, PCR was applied. At the Johns Hopkins FTIC core, DNA from the cultured CD4+ T cells underwent TCR sequencing with the Oncomine TCR Beta short-read assay. The QIAamp micro DNA kit was used to extract genomic DNA from the cultured CD4+ T cells. Oncomine TCR Beta libraries from cultured CD4+ T cells were pooled with unique dual indexes and sequenced on an Illumina iSeq 100. Per the original workflow: Non-productive sequences were filtered out, and CDR3s that did not start with C, did not end with F or W, or were shorter than 7 amino acids were discarded. Antigen-specific clonotypes were identified using the MANAFEST web application through comparison of peptide-stimulated wells with reference and other culture wells. For a clone to be called positive, the clone needed an FDR below 0.05, an odds ratio above 5, and a productive frequency above 0.1% in at least two of three replicate wells. A clonotype was classed as cross-reactive if the clonotype showed significant expansion both in SARS-CoV-2 spike wells and in at least one common cold coronavirus spike condition. Using R version 3.6.1, CDR3 homology was evaluated through Levenshtein distances (stringdist) along with unrooted phylogenetic trees (ape). TCRdb reworked the public reads: Q25 trimming with fastp, MiXCR clone assembly, productive beta chains retained. Each CDR3 protein appears once, grouped with its most common genes and DNA. The V and J calls, along with clone size, are taken from TCRdb and not from the paper's own processing. This sample is represented by approximately 24,000 distinct CDR3 sequences; 35% to 55% of them were singletons. The top ten clones comprise about 4.3% of the sample.

These data are taken from a study of vaccination and CD4 T cells after COVID-19 (dated by TCRdb to 2022 to 2024). Looking at the study overall: Convalescent patients had a positive SARS-CoV-2 result on nasal swab PCR, and of these patients, several had mild disease and one had severe disease. Post-vaccine blood samples were taken a median of 72 days after the second vaccine dose, with a range of 14 to 241 days. Six males and four females were included in the convalescent cohort, with two Hispanic individuals, seven Caucasians, two Asians and one multiracial person represented. The cultures were stimulated with overlapping spike peptide pools from SARS-CoV-2 and from the common cold coronaviruses HCoV-NL63, HCoV-OC43 and HCoV-229E. Each participant got two doses of either the Pfizer-BioNTech BNT162b2 vaccine (n=8) or the Moderna mRNA-1273 vaccine (n=2). Control cultures used a CEFX viral epitope pool as positive control, an HIV-1 Nef peptide pool as negative control, or no peptide. Post-COVID blood samples from convalescent patients were collected a median of approximately 93 days after diagnosis, with a range of about 30 to 170 days. In around ten COVID-19 convalescent patients and a handful of infection-naive healthy vaccine recipients, the spike-specific CD4+ TCR repertoire before mRNA vaccination was compared with the repertoire after mRNA vaccination. A few convalescent patients were sampled both early after vaccination (day 14) and late after vaccination (days 161 to 241). Paper-wide results and their limitations: The median number of SARS-CoV-2-reactive clonotypes rose from around 20 after infection to about 40 after vaccination, but the change was not significant. Among the post-vaccine SARS-CoV-2-reactive clones in convalescent patients, a median 86.3% showed up only after vaccination, which suggests vaccine-specific priming. Only a relatively small number of convalescent patients were included in the study, and early timepoints following natural infection were not analyzed. Of the vaccine-specific clones found in convalescent patients, nearly all (304 of 307) were mono-reactive for SARS-CoV-2 spike instead of being cross-reactive with common cold coronaviruses.

The time point label for this specimen denotes: late sampling 161 to 241 days after vaccination in three convalescent patients. In the paper's terms, the treatment or condition label means: roughly 11-day PBMC culture with coronavirus spike peptide pools or control peptides (ViraFEST assay). The ViraFEST assay was used in the study, in which antigen-specific T cells were expanded with peptide pools and expanded clonotypes were subsequently identified by TCR sequencing. The positive SARS-CoV-2 PCR tests of the convalescent patients were dated from March to December 2020, before the Alpha, Beta and Delta variants emerged in the United States. Some 2 million PBMCs per well were cultured in IMDM with roughly 5.5% human AB serum and roughly 9.3 IU/ml IL-2, plus 10 ug/ml peptide pools. On days 3 and 7, half of the culture medium was replaced with fresh IL-2-containing medium. After 10 days of culture, CD4+ T cells were isolated by negative selection with the EasySep CD4+ T cell isolation kit. Ficoll-Paque Plus gradient centrifugation was used to isolate PBMCs from whole blood, and the isolated PBMCs were then either used fresh or cryopreserved at -140C. Triplicate wells were generally used for each culture condition.

The TCR was taken from a human donor who had recovered from COVID-19. The chain is encoded by TRBV7-9 joined to TRBJ2-1, with the identity of the D gene unclear. This specimen was CD4+ T cells from blood, cultured in vitro, taken about 7 months after SARS-CoV-2 vaccination. DNA sequence: TGTGCCAGCAGCTTAGCGGGCAGCCTTTGGGAGCAGTTCTTC. Its protein is CASSLAGSLWEQFF.